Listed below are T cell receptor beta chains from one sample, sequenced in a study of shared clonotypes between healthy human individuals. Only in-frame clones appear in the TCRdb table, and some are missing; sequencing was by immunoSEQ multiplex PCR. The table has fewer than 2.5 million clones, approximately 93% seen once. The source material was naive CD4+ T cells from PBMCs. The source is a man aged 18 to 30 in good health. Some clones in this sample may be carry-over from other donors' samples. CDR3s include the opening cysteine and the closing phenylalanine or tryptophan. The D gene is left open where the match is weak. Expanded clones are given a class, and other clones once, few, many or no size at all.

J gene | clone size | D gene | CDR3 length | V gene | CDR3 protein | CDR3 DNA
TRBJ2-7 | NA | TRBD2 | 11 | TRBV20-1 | CSAGRVYEQYF | TGCAGTGCGGGGAGGGTCTACGAGCAGTACTTC
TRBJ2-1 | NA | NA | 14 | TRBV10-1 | CASSEYRRGGEQFF | TGCGCCAGCAGTGAGTATCGCAGGGGCGGAGAGCAGTTCTTC
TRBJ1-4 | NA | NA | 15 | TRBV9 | CASSVGTSWGEKLFF | TGTGCCAGCAGCGTAGGAACATCATGGGGTGAAAAACTGTTTTTT
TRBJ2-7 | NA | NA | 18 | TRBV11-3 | CASRFGLISFTAPYEQYF | TGTGCCAGCAGATTCGGTCTGATTAGCTTCACAGCCCCCTACGAGCAGTACTTC
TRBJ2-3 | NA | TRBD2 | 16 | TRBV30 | CAWSAGLGFSTDTQYF | TGTGCCTGGAGTGCAGGACTAGGATTCAGCACAGATACGCAGTATTTT
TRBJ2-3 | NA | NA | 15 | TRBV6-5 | CASSYSVGSTDTQYF | TGTGCCAGCAGTTACTCGGTGGGAAGCACAGATACGCAGTATTTT
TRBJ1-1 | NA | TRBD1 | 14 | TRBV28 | CASRSGQANTEAFF | TGTGCCAGCAGGTCGGGACAGGCGAACACTGAAGCTTTCTTT
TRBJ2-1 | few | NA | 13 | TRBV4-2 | CASSEPLTNEQFF | TGTGCCAGCAGCGAGCCCCTTACCAATGAGCAGTTCTTC
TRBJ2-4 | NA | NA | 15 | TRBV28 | CASTPRGLAKNIQYF | TGTGCCAGCACCCCCAGGGGACTAGCCAAAAACATTCAGTACTTC
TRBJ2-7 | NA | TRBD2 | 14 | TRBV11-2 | CASGGASGRNEQYF | TGTGCCAGCGGTGGGGCTAGCGGGAGGAACGAGCAGTACTTC
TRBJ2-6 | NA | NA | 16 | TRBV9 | CASSVEPGPGANVLTF | TGTGCCAGCAGCGTCGAGCCAGGGCCCGGGGCCAACGTCCTGACTTTC
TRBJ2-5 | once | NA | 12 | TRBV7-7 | CASTPTRETQYF | TGTGCCAGCACCCCGACAAGGGAGACCCAGTACTTC
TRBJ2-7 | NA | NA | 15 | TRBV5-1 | CASSLAPDPTYEQYF | TGCGCCAGCAGCTTGGCACCGGACCCTACCTACGAGCAGTACTTC
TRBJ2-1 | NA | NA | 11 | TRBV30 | CAWSARSEQFF | TGTGCCTGGAGTGCGAGAAGCGAGCAGTTCTTC
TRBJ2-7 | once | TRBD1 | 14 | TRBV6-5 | CASRPGQQIYEQYF | TGTGCCAGCAGACCGGGACAGCAGATCTACGAGCAGTACTTC
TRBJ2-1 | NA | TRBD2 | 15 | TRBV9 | CASSSLAASYNEQFF | TGTGCCAGCAGCTCCCTAGCGGCTTCCTACAATGAGCAGTTCTTC
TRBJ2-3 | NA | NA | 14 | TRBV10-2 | CASSGGASTDTQYF | TGCGCCAGCAGTGGCGGAGCTAGCACAGATACGCAGTATTTT
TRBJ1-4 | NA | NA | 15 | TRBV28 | CASLSGGATNEKLFF | TGTGCCAGCCTATCCGGGGGGGCGACTAATGAAAAACTGTTTTTT
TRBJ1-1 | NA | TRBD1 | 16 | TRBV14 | CASSQDLHRGNTEAFF | TGTGCCAGCAGCCAAGATCTGCACAGGGGGAACACTGAAGCTTTCTTT
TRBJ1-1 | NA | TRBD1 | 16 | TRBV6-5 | CASSYSIGTGDTEAFF | TGTGCCAGCAGTTACTCGATCGGGACAGGGGACACTGAAGCTTTCTTT
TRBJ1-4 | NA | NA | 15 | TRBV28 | CASSFLWTSSEKLFF | TGTGCCAGCAGTTTTCTGTGGACATCCTCTGAAAAACTGTTTTTT
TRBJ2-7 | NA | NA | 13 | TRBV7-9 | CASSFSDSYEQYF | TGTGCCAGCAGCTTCTCGGACAGCTACGAGCAGTACTTC